The clone carrying this TCR beta chain was found many times. This specimen belongs to a study of human T cells and chemical hapten exposure. The CDR3 runs to 15 residues. Germline CDR1 reads LNHDA; CDR2 reads SQIVND (reference sequence). V was clipped by 5 bases and J by 2 bases, with 12 bases between them. From the 5' RACE reads, TCRdb called clonotypes with MiXCR, one entry per CDR3 protein. The sample has 130,000 or so distinct CDR3 sequences, 4.1% seen once. Total RNA extraction was carried out from unfractionated whole blood. This clonotype originated in a female donor in good health. This chain connects TRBV19 to TRBJ1-4, with D possibly TRBD1 on 6 matching bases. Written as DNA, the CDR3 is TGTGCCAGTAGTCATTTAGGGGGGACTAATGAAAAACTGTTTTTT. Translation: CASSHLGGTNEKLFF.